This paragraph reports one T cell receptor beta chain. Its antigen is not identified. The PCR employed 60 Vbeta primers together with 13 Jbeta primers. The protocol was immunoSEQ multiplex PCR, while the TCRdb copy is restricted to in-frame clones and leaves out a portion. The sample yields 150,000 to 200,000 clones, approximately 84% seen once. This CDR3 spans 18 amino acids. Trimming pared 5 bases from V and 0 bases from J, leaving 19 bases between. CDR1 is WNHNN, CDR2 SYGVQD, per germline (reference sequence). The record originates from a study of cytomegalovirus exposure and HLA in healthy donors. Study conclusions and caveats: When a later analysis was performed, an Asian-associated ancestry cluster reportedly had fewer N-insertions than the roughly 630-donor mean. Analyzed later, association rates of TCRs varied across HLA loci, with DRB1 most and HLA-C fewest.

The receptor was isolated from a boy aged 10-17 years in good health and CMV-seronegative. This chain uses TRBV10-1 with TRBJ2-2, with a possible D match to TRBD1 (6 bases). The sample comprised PBMCs. CDR3 sequence reads: CASSFFPTAGANTGELFF. In DNA, the CDR3 is TGCGCCAGCAGTTTTTTCCCGACGGCAGGGGCGAACACCGGGGAGCTGTTTTTT.